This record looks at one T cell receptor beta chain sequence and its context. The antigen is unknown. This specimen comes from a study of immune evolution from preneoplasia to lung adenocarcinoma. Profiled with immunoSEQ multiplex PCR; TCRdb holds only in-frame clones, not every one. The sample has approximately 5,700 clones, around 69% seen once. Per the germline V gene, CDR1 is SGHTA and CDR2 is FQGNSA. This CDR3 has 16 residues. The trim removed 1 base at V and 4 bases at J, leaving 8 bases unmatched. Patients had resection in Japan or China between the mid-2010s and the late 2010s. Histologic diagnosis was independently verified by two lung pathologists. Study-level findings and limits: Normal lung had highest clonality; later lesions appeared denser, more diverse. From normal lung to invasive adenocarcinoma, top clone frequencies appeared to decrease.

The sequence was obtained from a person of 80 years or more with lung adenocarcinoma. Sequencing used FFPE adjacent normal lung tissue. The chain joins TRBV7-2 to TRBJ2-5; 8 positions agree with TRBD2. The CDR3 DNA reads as TGTGCCAGCAGCTTAGTAGACCGGGGGGGGCCAGAGACCCAGTACTTC. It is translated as CASSLVDRGGPETQYF. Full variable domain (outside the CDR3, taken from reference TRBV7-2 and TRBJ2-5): GAGVSQSPSNKVTEKGKDVELRCDPISGHTALYWYRQSLGQGLEFLIYFQGNSAPDKSGLPSDRFSAERTGGSVSTLTIQRTQQEDSAVYLCASSLVDRGGPETQYFGPGTRLLVL.